In its sample, the clone carrying this T cell receptor (beta chain) was seen once. Its antigen is unknown. The entry originates in a study of sequential checkpoint blockade in melanoma. The wider study: Each arm's sequence ended with maintenance nivolumab. TCRβ was sequenced from DNA of about a hundred pretreatment tumors. Notes on the study in general: Pretreatment TIL clonality tracked with response in the nivolumab-first arm.

Described treatment: randomized to nivolumab then ipilimumab (arm A) or the reverse (arm B). Method: immunoSEQ multiplex PCR; TCRdb's copy keeps in-frame clones and lacks some. The sample has more than 2,500 clones, more than 30% seen once; the top ten hold about 10%. This CDR3 has 13 residues. The germline V gene encodes CDR1 LNHDA and CDR2 SQIVND (reference sequence). V lost 6 bases to trimming and J lost 2 bases, with 10 bases between them. The material was tumor tissue (inferred from file names), obtained from a patient given nivolumab and ipilimumab in sequence. The chain is built from TRBV19 and TRBJ2-5, with a tentative D call TRBD1 (6 bases). This clonotype originated in a human donor with melanoma. In DNA, the CDR3 is TGTGCCAGTAGCCGACAGGTTCAAGAGACCCAGTACTTC. Amino acid sequence: CASSRQVQETQYF.